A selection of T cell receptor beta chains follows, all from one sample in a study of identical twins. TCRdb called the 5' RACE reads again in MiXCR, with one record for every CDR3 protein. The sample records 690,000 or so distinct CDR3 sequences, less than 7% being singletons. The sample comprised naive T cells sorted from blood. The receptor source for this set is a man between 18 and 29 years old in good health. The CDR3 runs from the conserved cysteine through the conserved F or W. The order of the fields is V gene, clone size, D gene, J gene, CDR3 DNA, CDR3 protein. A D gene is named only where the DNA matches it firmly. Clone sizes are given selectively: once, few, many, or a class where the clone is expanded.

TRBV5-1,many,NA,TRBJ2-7,TGCGCCAGCAGCTTGGGGGCGGGATCCTACGAGCAGTACTTC,CASSLGAGSYEQYF
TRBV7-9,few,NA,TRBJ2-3,TGTGCCAGCAGCATTACCGGGACAAACACAGATACGCAGTATTTT,CASSITGTNTDTQYF
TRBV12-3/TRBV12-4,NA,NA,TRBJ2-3,TGTGCCAGCAGTTTAGGGGATAGGTCGGATACGCAGTATTTT,CASSLGDRSDTQYF
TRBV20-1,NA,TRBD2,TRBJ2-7,TGCAGTGCTAAGAGACTAGCGGGAGGGCCCTCGGGGGAGCAGTACTTC,CSAKRLAGGPSGEQYF
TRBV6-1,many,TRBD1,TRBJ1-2,TGTGCCAGCAGTGATTGGACAGGGGGTGGAGGCTACACCTTC,CASSDWTGGGGYTF
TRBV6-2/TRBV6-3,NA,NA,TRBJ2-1,TGTGCCAGCAGTTACTCGATCGGCTATGAGCAGTTCTTC,CASSYSIGYEQFF
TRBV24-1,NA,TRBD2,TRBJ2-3,TGTGCCACCAGTGACTACGGACTAGCGGGATACACAGATACGCAGTATTTT,CATSDYGLAGYTDTQYF
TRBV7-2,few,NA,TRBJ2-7,TGTGCCAGCAGCCTGGACAGCGTCCACGAGCAGTACTTC,CASSLDSVHEQYF
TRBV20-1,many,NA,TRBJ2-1,TGCAGTGCTAGTAAGCCTGAGCAGTTCTTC,CSASKPEQFF
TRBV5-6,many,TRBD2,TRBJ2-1,TGTGCCAGCAGCTCGGGACTAGCGGGAGTGGATGAGCAGTTCTTC,CASSSGLAGVDEQFF
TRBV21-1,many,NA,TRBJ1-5,TGTGCCACCAGACCCGGATCGGGTCCCCAGCATTTT,CATRPGSGPQHF
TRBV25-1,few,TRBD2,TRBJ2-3,TGTGCCAGCACGTCTAGCGGGAGGGAGGAGTACACGCAGTATTTT,CASTSSGREEYTQYF
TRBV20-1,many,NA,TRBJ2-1,TGCAGTGCTAGATCTTATTTTGTTTACAATGAGCAGTTCTTC,CSARSYFVYNEQFF
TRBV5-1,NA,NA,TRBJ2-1,TGCGCCAGCAGCCCTCGACTCTTCTCCTACAATGAGCAGTTCTTC,CASSPRLFSYNEQFF
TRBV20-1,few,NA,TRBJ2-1,TGCAGTGCTAGATCTATAGCGGCCTCCTACAATGAGCAGTTCTTC,CSARSIAASYNEQFF
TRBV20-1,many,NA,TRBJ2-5,TGCAGTGCTAGAGTCGACATCACCTCGGAAGAGACCCAGTACTTC,CSARVDITSEETQYF
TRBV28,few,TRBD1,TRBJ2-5,TGTGCCAGCAGTTTTAGGGGGCGAATCCAAGAGACCCAGTACTTC,CASSFRGRIQETQYF
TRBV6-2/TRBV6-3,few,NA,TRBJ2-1,TGTGCCAGCAGTTACCTCTTAGGGGCCTCCTACAATGAGCAGTTCTTC,CASSYLLGASYNEQFF
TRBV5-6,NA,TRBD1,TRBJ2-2,TGTGCCAGCAGCCCGGACAGGGGTTACACCGGGGAGCTGTTTTTT,CASSPDRGYTGELFF
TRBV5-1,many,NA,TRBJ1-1,TGCGCCAGCAGCTTGTCTGTAGGGCAGGGGGCTTTCTTT,CASSLSVGQGAFF
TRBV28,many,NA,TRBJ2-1,TGTGCCAGCAGTAAGGACCTCGAGCAGTTCTTC,CASSKDLEQFF
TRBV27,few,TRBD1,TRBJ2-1,TGTGCCAGCAGTTCCCACCCTGGACAGGGGCCCTACAATGAGCAGTTCTTC,CASSSHPGQGPYNEQFF
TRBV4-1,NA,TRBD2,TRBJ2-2,TGCGCCAGCAGCCAAGCCGGGAGGCGTACCGGGGAGCTGTTTTTT,CASSQAGRRTGELFF
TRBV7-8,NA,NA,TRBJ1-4,TGTGCCAGCAGCTTAGAAGGTTCAACTAATGAAAAACTGTTTTTT,CASSLEGSTNEKLFF
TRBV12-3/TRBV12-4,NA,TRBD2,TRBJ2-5,TGTGCCAGTACACGGGAGGGACTCCAAGAGACCCAGTACTTC,CASTREGLQETQYF
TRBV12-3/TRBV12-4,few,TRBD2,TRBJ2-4,TGTGCCAGCAGTTTTGGAGGGAGGGTAGCCAAAAACATTCAGTACTTC,CASSFGGRVAKNIQYF
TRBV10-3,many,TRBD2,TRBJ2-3,TGTGCCATCAGTGGTAGCGGGAGATCAGATACGCAGTATTTT,CAISGSGRSDTQYF
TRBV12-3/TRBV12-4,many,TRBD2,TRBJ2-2,TGTGCCAGCAGGGGACTAGCAGCGAACACCGGGGAGCTGTTTTTT,CASRGLAANTGELFF
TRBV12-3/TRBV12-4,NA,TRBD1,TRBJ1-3,TGTGCCAGCACCGCGGACAGGGTAATTGGAAACACCATATATTTT,CASTADRVIGNTIYF
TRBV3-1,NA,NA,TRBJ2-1,TGTGCCAGCAGCCAAGATCCACGTAGCTGGAGCTCCTACAATGAGCAGTTCTTC,CASSQDPRSWSSYNEQFF
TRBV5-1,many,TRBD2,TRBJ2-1,TGCGCCAGCAGCTTGACACTAGCGAGATACAATGAGCAGTTCTTC,CASSLTLARYNEQFF
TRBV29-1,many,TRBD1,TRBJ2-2,TGCAGCGTTGAATCTGGGACAGGGTACACCGGGGAGCTGTTTTTT,CSVESGTGYTGELFF
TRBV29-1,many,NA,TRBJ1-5,TGCAGCGCCTCAGACGGAGGCAATCAGCCCCAGCATTTT,CSASDGGNQPQHF
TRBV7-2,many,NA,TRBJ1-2,TGTGCCAGCAGCTTAAGTACATATGGCTACACCTTC,CASSLSTYGYTF
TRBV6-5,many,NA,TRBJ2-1,TGTGCCAGCAGTTATACGGACAGACACAATGAGCAGTTCTTC,CASSYTDRHNEQFF
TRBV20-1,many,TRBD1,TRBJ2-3,TGCAGTGCTAGAGACCTTGACAGGGGTGGCGATACGCAGTATTTT,CSARDLDRGGDTQYF
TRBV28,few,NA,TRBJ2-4,TGTGCCAGCAGTGGGGGACAATCCAAAAACATTCAGTACTTC,CASSGGQSKNIQYF
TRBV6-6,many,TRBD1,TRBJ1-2,TGTGCCAGCACCCTGGGACAGAGCTTCGGCTACACCTTC,CASTLGQSFGYTF
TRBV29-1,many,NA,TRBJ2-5,TGCAGCGTCCGTGCGGTACTAAGAGAGACCCAGTACTTC,CSVRAVLRETQYF
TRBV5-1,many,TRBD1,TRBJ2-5,TGCGCCAGCAGCCTGGGACAGGGCGAAGAGACCCAGTACTTC,CASSLGQGEETQYF
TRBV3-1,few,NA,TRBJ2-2,TGTGCCAGCAGCCAAGTTCTCCCTTCAGGGTACACCGGGGAGCTGTTTTTT,CASSQVLPSGYTGELFF
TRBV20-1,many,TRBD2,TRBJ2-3,TGCAGTGCTAGTCCGGAGCGGGAGGGGAGCACAGATACGCAGTATTTT,CSASPEREGSTDTQYF
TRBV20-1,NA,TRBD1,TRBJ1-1,TGCAGTGCCGGACAGGGGCTGGGAAGCACTGAAGCTTTCTTT,CSAGQGLGSTEAFF
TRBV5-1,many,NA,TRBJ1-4,TGCGCCAGCAGCTCACAAGGGCTGGCTGAAAAACTGTTTTTT,CASSSQGLAEKLFF
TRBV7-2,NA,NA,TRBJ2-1,TGTGCCAGCAGCCCAAGTTCTACAGTCTCCTACAATGAGCAGTTCTTC,CASSPSSTVSYNEQFF
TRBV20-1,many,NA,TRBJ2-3,TGCAGTGCGAGGGACTTGTCGCAGGCAGATACGCAGTATTTT,CSARDLSQADTQYF
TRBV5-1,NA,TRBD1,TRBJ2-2,TGCGCCAGCAGCTTATCCGGGACAGACTCTCCATTAACTCTAATGAACACCGGGGAGCTGTTTTTT,CASSLSGTDSPLTLMNTGELFF
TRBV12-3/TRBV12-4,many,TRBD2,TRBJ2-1,TGTGCCAGCACCGTAGCGGGAGCGACGTTCTTC,CASTVAGATFF
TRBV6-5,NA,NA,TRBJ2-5,TGTGCCAGCAGTTACGCCCCAGATACGCAGAGACTCCTGTACTTC,CASSYAPDTQRLLYF
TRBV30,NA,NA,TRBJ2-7,TGTGCCTGGAGGAGGGGAGAGGGGCAGTACTTC,CAWRRGEGQYF
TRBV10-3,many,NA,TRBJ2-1,TGTGCCATCAGTGCTTACAAGGGGTTGGAGCAGTTCTTC,CAISAYKGLEQFF
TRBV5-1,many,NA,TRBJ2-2,TGCGCCAGCAGCTCGGCCGGACAGAAAAGGAACACCGGGGAGCTGTTTTTT,CASSSAGQKRNTGELFF
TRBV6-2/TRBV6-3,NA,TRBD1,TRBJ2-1,TGTGCCAGCAGTTACTCTTTGGACAGGGGGGACCGGAATGAGCAGTTCTTC,CASSYSLDRGDRNEQFF
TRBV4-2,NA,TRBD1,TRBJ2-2,TGTGCCAGCAGCCAAGCCCCGGGACAGGGGGTGTCCGGGGAGCTGTTTTTT,CASSQAPGQGVSGELFF
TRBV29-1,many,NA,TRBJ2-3,TGCAGCGTTGTGTGGCCCACGCTGGCAGATACGCAGTATTTT,CSVVWPTLADTQYF